One and the same sample provided the 17 T cell receptor beta chains below, sequenced in a study of T cell repertoires in cytomegalovirus infection. TCRdb re-called the reads through MiXCR, storing one row per CDR3 protein. The sample contains 300,000 or so distinct CDR3 sequences, about a quarter of which appear only once. Sequences were obtained from PBMCs. The origin of the receptors is a human donor in good health (CMV status not recorded). Some clones in this sample may be carry-over from other donors' samples.

The genes are TRBV28 and TRBJ2-4; 8 positions agree with TRBD2. The CDR3 is 14 residues long. Losses at the gene ends were 6 bases for V and 5 bases for J; bases not matched to a gene: 6. Germline V gene lookup returns CDR1 MDHEN and CDR2 SYDVKM. CDR3 sequence (DNA): TGTGCCAGCAGCCCCCCGGGGGGGGAAAACATTCAGTACTTC. Its protein product is CASSPPGGENIQYF.

This chain uses TRBV6-5 with TRBJ2-2; D ambiguous. V gave up 3 bases and J gave up 1 base, with 6 bases separating them. CDR1 and CDR2 from the germline V gene are MNHEY and SVGAGI. CDR3 length: 14 amino acids. CDR3 in amino acids: CASSYDWNTGELFF. CDR3 DNA: TGTGCCAGCAGTTATGACTGGAACACCGGGGAGCTGTTTTTT.

This clonotype was recorded at least ten times. V usage is TRBV12-3 or TRBV12-4 and J usage is TRBJ2-5, with 7 bases aligning to TRBD2. With V trimmed by 4 bases and J by 2 bases, 22 bases remained unmatched. This CDR3 contains 20 residues. As DNA, the CDR3 is TGTGCCAGCAGTTCCCGGAATACCCTTGGAGGCGGGAGAGGTCAAGAGACCCAGTACTTC. The encoded protein is CASSSRNTLGGGRGQETQYF.

This clonotype appeared many times. This rearrangement joins TRBV28 to TRBJ2-5; tentative D call: TRBD1 (6 bases). Germline assignment: CDR1 MDHEN and CDR2 SYDVKM. The CDR3 spans 16 residues. Trimming removed 5 bases at V and 4 bases at J, with 20 bases between. The CDR3 protein is CASSIAGTNNGETQYF. Written as DNA, the CDR3 is TGTGCCAGCAGTATCGCCGGGACAAACAACGGAGAGACCCAGTACTTC.

This clonotype was counted at least ten times. The chain links TRBV7-2 to TRBJ2-7; TRBD1 might be the D (5 bases). This CDR3 contains 15 residues. The germline V and J ends were trimmed by 2 bases and 1 base, with 12 bases remaining between them. Per the germline V gene, CDR1 is SGHTA and CDR2 is FQGNSA. The CDR3 bases are TGTGCCAGCAGCTTAAGGGGCGAGAGGTCCTACGAGCAGTACTTC. This sequence encodes CASSLRGERSYEQYF.

This chain links TRBV20-1 with TRBJ2-7; 10 bases are a match to TRBD1. Trimming removed 0 bases from V and 5 bases from J; junction bases left unmatched: 7. The CDR3 is 15 residues long. Germline CDR1 DFQATT, CDR2 SNEGSKA (reference sequence). The CDR3, as DNA: TGCAGTGCTAGAGATCCGTCGGACAGGGGGGACGAGCAGTACTTC. It specifies CSARDPSDRGDEQYF.

There are a few counts of this clonotype. The rearrangement joins TRBV7-2 to TRBJ2-5; D is undetermined. Per the germline V gene, CDR1 is SGHTA and CDR2 is FQGNSA. The V end lost 2 bases, the J end lost 8 bases, and 9 bases lay between the germline ends. This CDR3 region has 12 residues. This chain's CDR3 is CASSLPFRTQYF. The CDR3 DNA is TGTGCCAGCAGCTTACCGTTTCGAACCCAGTACTTC.

A few counts support this clonotype. This sequence joins TRBV6-5 and TRBJ1-5, with no clear D. Trimming cost V 0 bases and J 0 bases, with 6 bases left between them. Germline CDR1 is MNHEY and CDR2 is SVGAGI. CDR3 length: 15 residues. DNA for the CDR3: TGTGCCAGCAGTTACTCAACAAGTAGCAATCAGCCCCAGCATTTT. This encodes CASSYSTSSNQPQHF.

The rearrangement uses TRBV20-1 and TRBJ2-5; D possibly uses TRBD1 or TRBD2 (5 bases each). With 5 bases removed from V and 0 bases from J, the gap between germline ends came to 13 bases. The CDR3 totals 14 residues. CDR1 and CDR2 (germline): DFQATT, SNEGSKA (reference sequence). The CDR3, as DNA: TGCAGTGCTCGGGACGGGAAAGACCAAGAGACCCAGTACTTC. Translated, it gives CSARDGKDQETQYF.

This chain connects TRBV5-1 to TRBJ2-7, with D perhaps being TRBD1 or TRBD2 (5 bases each). V lost 4 bases and J lost 6, with 23 bases in between. CDR1 and CDR2 (germline): SGHRS, YFSETQ. CDR3 size: 16 residues. The CDR3 loop reads CASSPPRAQGDGEQYF. CDR3 in DNA: TGCGCCAGCAGCCCTCCCCGAGCGCAGGGAGACGGCGAGCAGTACTTC.

V gene TRBV11-1 combines with J gene TRBJ2-7; 7 bases match TRBD2. V was pared by 0 bases and J by 2 bases, with 10 bases of the junction left unmatched. Per the germline V gene, CDR1 is SGHAT and CDR2 is FQDESV (reference sequence). The CDR3 loop spans 17 amino acids. The CDR3 DNA sequence: TGTGCCAGCAGCTTAGCGCTGGGGCTAGCGGCCCCCTACGAGCAGTACTTC. Translating it yields CASSLALGLAAPYEQYF.

A few counts support this clonotype. The chain recombines TRBV28 with TRBJ1-2; 8 bases fit TRBD1. Germline loops: CDR1 MDHEN, CDR2 SYDVKM. V lost 10 bases, J lost 0 bases, and 4 bases stayed unmatched. The CDR3 has 13 amino acids. DNA of the CDR3: TGTGCCACCGCGACAGGGGCTAACTATGGCTACACCTTC. Translating gives CATATGANYGYTF.

In its sample, this clonotype was seen a few times. The V and J genes are TRBV7-3 and TRBJ2-2, with a weak D call TRBD2 (5 bases). The CDR3 runs to 14 residues. Germline V gene data show CDR1 as SGHTA and CDR2 as FQGTGA. V was clipped by 2 bases and J by 7 bases, with 11 bases between them. In DNA, the CDR3 is TGTGCCAGCAGCTTAGGGGAGACGAGCGGGGAGCTGTTTTTT. Translated, it gives CASSLGETSGELFF.

Here the CDR3 DNA reads TGTGCCAGTAGCCAAATCGGGACAGGGACGGGCACTGAAGCTTTCTTT. It encodes CASSQIGTGTGTEAFF. The chain carries TRBV19 and TRBJ1-1; TRBD1 aligns across 9 bases. After removal of 6 bases from V and 4 bases from J, the junction contained 12 bases not matched to a gene. Germline V lookup: CDR1 LNHDA, CDR2 SQIVND (reference sequence). The CDR3 contains 16 residues.

The chain combines TRBV3-1 with TRBJ2-4, with 9 positions matching TRBD1. V shed 4 bases and J 8 bases; nucleotides not matched to a gene: 6. The CDR3 extends over 14 amino acids. In germline, CDR1 is LGHDT, CDR2 YNNKEL (reference sequence). DNA of the CDR3: TGTGCCAGCAGCCTGGGACAGGGCGGATACATTCAGTACTTC. Translating gives CASSLGQGGYIQYF.

This clonotype was found a few times. The chain combines TRBV14 with TRBJ2-3; possible D gene TRBD1, 6 bases. The V gene's germline CDR1 is SGHDN and CDR2 FVKESK. The ends were cut back, 7 bases at V and 0 bases at J, with 14 bases in the middle. CDR3 size: 15 residues. The chain's CDR3 is CASTLGQSSTDTQYF. CDR3 DNA sequence: TGTGCCAGCACCCTAGGACAGAGCAGCACAGATACGCAGTATTTT. Full variable domain (remainder filled in from reference TRBV14 and TRBJ2-3): EAGVTQFPSHSVIEKGQTVTLRCDPISGHDNLYWYRRVMGKEIKFLLHFVKESKQDESGMPNNRFLAERTGGTYSTLKVQPAELEDSGVYFCASTLGQSSTDTQYFGPGTRLTVL.

This clonotype has a count of ten or more. The rearrangement joins TRBV7-2 to TRBJ1-5; 8 bases fit TRBD1. This CDR3 has 15 residues. The germline gives CDR1 SGHTA, CDR2 FQGNSA. After removal of 4 bases from V and 3 bases from J, the junction contained 5 bases not matched to a gene. The CDR3 DNA sequence: TGTGCCAGCAGCTCCCGACAGGGGTACAATCAGCCCCAGCATTTT. It yields the protein CASSSRQGYNQPQHF. Full variable domain (remainder filled in from reference TRBV7-2 and TRBJ1-5): GAGVSQSPSNKVTEKGKDVELRCDPISGHTALYWYRQSLGQGLEFLIYFQGNSAPDKSGLPSDRFSAERTGGSVSTLTIQRTQQEDSAVYLCASSSRQGYNQPQHFGDGTRLSIL.